The T cell receptor (beta chain) under discussion was sequenced for a study of shared clonotypes between healthy human individuals. V trimming: 4 bases; J trimming: 5 bases; junction bases outside the gene matches: 7. This CDR3 has 16 residues. CDR1 SGHAT and CDR2 FQNNGV come from the germline V gene. Deep was the level at which the assay was run. Investigators spread the genomic DNA of each subset evenly over several immunoSEQ plates. TCRdb's copy holds only in-frame clones and misses some; the assay was immunoSEQ multiplex PCR. The sample shows about half a million clones, around 74% of them seen only once.

This TCR derives from a woman aged 40 to 50 in good health. Some clones in this sample may be carry-over from other donors' samples. V gene TRBV11-2 combines with J gene TRBJ2-5; 13 bases agree with TRBD2. Sequenced: PBMCs. CDR3 nucleotide sequence: TGTGCCAGCAGCTACCGCGGACTAGCGGGAGCGGAGACCCAGTACTTC. It yields the protein CASSYRGLAGAETQYF.